This T cell receptor (beta chain) was identified during a study of monozygotic twins with inflammatory bowel disease. Study-level findings and limits: In these data, no single strong IBD-associated signal or clonotype received support. Among T cells, the various subtypes were not distinguishable.

Each of the TCR libraries took 3,000 to 3,500 ng of total RNA. The cDNA of both the TCRalpha and TCRbeta chains was subjected to two nested PCRs of about 17 and 10 cycles. TCRdb reprocessed the 5' RACE reads, with one entry per CDR3 protein and no DNA. Here the sample table reports about 330,000 distinct CDR3 sequences. Points on this clonotype: Its antigen is still unknown.

This CDR3 is built from 13 residues. The V gene's germline CDR1 is MDHEN and CDR2 SYDVKM. The receptor was derived from a human donor with ulcerative colitis or Crohn's disease, or a healthy co-twin of an affected twin (not recorded which). The sequencing sample was made of blood. V and J are TRBV28 and TRBJ1-2; the D gene TCRdb calls, TRBD1, cannot be checked with no DNA. CDR3 loop: CASRGHFFYGYTF.